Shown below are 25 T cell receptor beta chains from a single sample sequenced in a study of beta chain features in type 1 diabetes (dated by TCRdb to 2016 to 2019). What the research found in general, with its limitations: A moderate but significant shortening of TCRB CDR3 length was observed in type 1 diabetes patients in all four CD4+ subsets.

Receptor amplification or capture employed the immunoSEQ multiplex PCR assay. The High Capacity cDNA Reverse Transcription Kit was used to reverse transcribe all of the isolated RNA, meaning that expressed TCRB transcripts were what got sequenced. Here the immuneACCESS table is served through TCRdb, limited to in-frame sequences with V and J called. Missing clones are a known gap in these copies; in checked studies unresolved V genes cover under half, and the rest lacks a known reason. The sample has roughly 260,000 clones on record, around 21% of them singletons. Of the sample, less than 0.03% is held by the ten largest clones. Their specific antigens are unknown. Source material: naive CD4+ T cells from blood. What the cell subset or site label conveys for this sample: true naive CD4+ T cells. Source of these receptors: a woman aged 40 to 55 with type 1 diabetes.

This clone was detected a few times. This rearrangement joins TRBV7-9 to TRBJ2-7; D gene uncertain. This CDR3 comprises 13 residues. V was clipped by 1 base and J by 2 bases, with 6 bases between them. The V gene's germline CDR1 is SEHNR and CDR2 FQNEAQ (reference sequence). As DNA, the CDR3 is TGTGCCAGCAGCTTAGGGGCCACCTACGAGCAGTACTTC. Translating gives CASSLGATYEQYF.

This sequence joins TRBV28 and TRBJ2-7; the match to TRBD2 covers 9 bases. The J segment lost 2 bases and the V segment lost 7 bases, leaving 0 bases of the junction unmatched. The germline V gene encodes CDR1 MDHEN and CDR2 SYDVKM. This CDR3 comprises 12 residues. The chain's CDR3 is CASTSGTYEQYF. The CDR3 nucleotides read TGTGCCAGCACTAGCGGGACCTACGAGCAGTACTTC.

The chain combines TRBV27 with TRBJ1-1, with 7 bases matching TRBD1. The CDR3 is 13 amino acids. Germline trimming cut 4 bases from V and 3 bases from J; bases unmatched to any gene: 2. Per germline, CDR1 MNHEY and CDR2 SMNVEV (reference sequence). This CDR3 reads CASSWDRDTEAFF. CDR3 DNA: TGTGCCAGCAGTTGGGACAGAGACACTGAAGCTTTCTTT.

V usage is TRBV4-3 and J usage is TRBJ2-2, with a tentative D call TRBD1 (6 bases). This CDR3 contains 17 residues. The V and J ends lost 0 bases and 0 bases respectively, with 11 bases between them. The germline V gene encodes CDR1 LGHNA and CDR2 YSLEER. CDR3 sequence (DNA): TGCGCCAGCAGCCAAGACTACAGGACAGCGAACACCGGGGAGCTGTTTTTT. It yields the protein CASSQDYRTANTGELFF.

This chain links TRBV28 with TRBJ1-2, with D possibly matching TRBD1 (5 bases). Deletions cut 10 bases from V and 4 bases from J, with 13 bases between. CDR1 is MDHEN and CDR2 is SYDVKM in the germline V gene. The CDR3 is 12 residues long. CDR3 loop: CATSQVSYGYTF. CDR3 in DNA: TGTGCCACTTCACAGGTCTCCTATGGCTACACCTTC.

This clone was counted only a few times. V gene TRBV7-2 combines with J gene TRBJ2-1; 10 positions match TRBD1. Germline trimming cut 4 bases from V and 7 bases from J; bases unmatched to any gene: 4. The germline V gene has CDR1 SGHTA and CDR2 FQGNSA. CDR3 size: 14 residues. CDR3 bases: TGTGCCAGCAGCTCCGACAGGGGGCGGAATGAGCAGTTCTTC. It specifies CASSSDRGRNEQFF.

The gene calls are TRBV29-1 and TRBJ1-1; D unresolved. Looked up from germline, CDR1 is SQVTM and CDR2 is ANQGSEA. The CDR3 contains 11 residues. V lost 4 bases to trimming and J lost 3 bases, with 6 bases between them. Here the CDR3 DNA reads TGCAGCGTTGTACTGGACACTGAAGCTTTCTTT. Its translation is CSVVLDTEAFF.

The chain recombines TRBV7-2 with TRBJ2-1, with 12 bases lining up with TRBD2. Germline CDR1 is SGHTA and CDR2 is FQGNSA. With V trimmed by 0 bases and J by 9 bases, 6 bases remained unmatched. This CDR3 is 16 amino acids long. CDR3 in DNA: TGTGCCAGCAGCTTAGCTAGACTAGCGGGAGCAACTGAGCAGTTCTTC. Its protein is CASSLARLAGATEQFF.

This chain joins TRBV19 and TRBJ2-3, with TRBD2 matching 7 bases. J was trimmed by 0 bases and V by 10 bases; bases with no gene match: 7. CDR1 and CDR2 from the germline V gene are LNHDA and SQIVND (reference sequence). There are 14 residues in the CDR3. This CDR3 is CATYSGRSTDTQYF. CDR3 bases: TGTGCCACCTATAGCGGGCGTAGCACAGATACGCAGTATTTT.

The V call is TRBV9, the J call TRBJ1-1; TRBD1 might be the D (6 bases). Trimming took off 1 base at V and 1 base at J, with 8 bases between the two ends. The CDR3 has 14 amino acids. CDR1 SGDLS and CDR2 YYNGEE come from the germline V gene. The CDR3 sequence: CASSVSGQNTEAFF. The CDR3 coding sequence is TGTGCCAGCAGCGTATCGGGACAGAACACTGAAGCTTTCTTT. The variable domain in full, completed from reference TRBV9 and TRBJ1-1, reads DSGVTQTPKHLITATGQRVTLRCSPRSGDLSVYWYQQSLDQGLQFLIQYYNGEERAKGNILERFSAQQFPDLHSELNLSSLELGDSALYFCASSVSGQNTEAFFGQGTRLTVV.

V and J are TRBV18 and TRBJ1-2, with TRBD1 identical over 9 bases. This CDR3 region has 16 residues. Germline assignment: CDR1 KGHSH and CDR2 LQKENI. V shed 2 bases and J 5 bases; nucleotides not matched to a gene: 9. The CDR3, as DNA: TGTGCCAGCTCACCAAGCACGGGGACAGGGAATTATGGCTACACCTTC. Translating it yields CASSPSTGTGNYGYTF. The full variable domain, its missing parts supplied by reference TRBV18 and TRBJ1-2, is NAGVMQNPRHLVRRRGQEARLRCSPMKGHSHVYWYRQLPEEGLKFMVYLQKENIIDESGMPKERFSAEFPKEGPSILRIQQVVRGDSAAYFCASSPSTGTGNYGYTFGSGTRLTVV.

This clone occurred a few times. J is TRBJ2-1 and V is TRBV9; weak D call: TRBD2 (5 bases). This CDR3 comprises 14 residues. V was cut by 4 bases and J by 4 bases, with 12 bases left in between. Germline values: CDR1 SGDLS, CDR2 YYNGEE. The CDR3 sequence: CASSWGSAYNEQFF. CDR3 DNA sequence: TGTGCCAGCAGCTGGGGTAGCGCGTACAATGAGCAGTTCTTC.

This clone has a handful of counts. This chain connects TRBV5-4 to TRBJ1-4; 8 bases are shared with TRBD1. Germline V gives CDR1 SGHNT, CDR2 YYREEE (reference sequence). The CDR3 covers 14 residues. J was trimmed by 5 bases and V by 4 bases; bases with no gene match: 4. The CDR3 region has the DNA TGTGCCAGCAGCCTGGGACAGGTGAATGAAAAACTGTTTTTT. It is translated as CASSLGQVNEKLFF.

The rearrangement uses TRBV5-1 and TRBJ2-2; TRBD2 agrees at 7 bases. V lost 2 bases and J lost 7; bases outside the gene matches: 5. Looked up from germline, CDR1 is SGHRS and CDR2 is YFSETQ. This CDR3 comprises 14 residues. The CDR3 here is CASSFGLEVGELFF. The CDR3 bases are TGCGCCAGCAGCTTCGGACTAGAAGTCGGGGAGCTGTTTTTT.

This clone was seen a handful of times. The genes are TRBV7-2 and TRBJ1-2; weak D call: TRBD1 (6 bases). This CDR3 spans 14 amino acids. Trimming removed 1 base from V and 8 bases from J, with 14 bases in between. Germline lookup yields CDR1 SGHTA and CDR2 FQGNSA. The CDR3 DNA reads TGTGCCAGCAGCTTAGACAGGGTCAAGGGCGGCTACACCTTC. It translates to CASSLDRVKGGYTF.

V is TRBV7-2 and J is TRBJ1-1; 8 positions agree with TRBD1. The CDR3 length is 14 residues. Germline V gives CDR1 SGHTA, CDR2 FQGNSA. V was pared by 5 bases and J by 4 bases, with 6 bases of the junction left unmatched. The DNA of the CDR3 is TGTGCCAGCAGCCCGGACAGGGAGGTCACTGAAGCTTTCTTT. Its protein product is CASSPDREVTEAFF.

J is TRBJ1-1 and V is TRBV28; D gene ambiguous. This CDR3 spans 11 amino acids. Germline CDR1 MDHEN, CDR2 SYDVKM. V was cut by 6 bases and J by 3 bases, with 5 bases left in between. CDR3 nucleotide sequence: TGTGCCAGCAGCCAGGACACTGAAGCTTTCTTT. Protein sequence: CASSQDTEAFF.

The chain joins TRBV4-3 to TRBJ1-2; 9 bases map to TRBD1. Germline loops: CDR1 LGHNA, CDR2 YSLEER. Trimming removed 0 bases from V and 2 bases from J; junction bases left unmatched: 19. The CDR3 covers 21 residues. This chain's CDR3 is CASSQDRLNLAGTGHNYGYTF. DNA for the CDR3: TGCGCCAGCAGCCAAGATCGCCTTAACCTAGCCGGGACAGGGCACAACTATGGCTACACCTTC.

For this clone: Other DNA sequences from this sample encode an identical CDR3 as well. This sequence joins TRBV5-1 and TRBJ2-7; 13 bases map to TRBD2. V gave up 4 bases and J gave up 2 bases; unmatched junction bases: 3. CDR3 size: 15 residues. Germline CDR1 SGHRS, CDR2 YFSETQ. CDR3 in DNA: TGCGCCAGCAGCCTGGGACTAGCGGGGCCCTACGAGCAGTACTTC. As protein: CASSLGLAGPYEQYF.

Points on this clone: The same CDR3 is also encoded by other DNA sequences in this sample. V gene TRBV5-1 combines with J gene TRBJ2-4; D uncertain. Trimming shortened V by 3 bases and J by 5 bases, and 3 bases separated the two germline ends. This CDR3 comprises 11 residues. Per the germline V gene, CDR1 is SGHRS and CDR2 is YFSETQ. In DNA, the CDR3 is TGCGCCAGCAGCTCGGAAAACATTCAGTACTTC. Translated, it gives CASSSENIQYF.

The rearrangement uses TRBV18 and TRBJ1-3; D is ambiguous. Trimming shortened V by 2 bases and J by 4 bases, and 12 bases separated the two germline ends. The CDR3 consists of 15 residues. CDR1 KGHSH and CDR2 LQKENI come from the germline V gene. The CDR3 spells CASSPGPGPGNTIYF. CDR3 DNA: TGTGCCAGCTCACCAGGGCCCGGCCCAGGAAACACCATATATTTT.

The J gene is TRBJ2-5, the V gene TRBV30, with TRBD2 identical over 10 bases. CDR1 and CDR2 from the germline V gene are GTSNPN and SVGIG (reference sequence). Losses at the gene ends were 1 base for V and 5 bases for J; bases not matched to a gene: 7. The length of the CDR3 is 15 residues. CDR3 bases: TGTGCCTGGAGTGCCGGACTAGCGGCGGGGGAGACCCAGTACTTC. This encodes CAWSAGLAAGETQYF.

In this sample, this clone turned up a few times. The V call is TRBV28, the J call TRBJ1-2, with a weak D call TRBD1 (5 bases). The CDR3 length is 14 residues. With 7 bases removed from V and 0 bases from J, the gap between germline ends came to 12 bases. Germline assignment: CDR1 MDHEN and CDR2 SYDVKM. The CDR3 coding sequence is TGTGCCAGCAACGCGGGGGGGTCTAACTATGGCTACACCTTC. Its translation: CASNAGGSNYGYTF.

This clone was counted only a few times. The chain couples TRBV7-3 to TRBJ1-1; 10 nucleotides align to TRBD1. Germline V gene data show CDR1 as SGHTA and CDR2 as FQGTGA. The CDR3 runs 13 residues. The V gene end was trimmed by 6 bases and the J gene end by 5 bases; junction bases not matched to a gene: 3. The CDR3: CASSWDRGTEAFF. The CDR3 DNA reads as TGTGCCAGCAGTTGGGACAGGGGAACTGAAGCTTTCTTT.

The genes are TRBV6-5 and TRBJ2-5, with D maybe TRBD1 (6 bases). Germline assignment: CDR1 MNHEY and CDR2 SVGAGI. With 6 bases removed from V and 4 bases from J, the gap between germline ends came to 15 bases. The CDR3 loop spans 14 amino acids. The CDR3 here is CASRGTGKGETQYF. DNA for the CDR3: TGTGCCAGCAGGGGAACAGGGAAGGGAGAGACCCAGTACTTC.